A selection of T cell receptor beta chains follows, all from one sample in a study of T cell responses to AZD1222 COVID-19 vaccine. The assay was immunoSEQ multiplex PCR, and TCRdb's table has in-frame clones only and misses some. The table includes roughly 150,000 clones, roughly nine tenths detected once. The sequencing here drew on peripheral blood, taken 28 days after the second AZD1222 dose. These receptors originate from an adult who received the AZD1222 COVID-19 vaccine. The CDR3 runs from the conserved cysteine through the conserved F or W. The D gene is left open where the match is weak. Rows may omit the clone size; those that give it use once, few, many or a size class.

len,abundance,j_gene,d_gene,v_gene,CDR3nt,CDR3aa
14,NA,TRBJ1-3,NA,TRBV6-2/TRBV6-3,TGTGCCAGCAGTCCGGGGGGATCCGGAAACACCATATATTTT,CASSPGGSGNTIYF
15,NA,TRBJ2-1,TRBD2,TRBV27,TGTGCCAGCAGTTTAAAGGGACTAGCGAGTAATGAGCAGTTCTTC,CASSLKGLASNEQFF
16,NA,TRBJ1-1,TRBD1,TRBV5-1,TGCGCCAGCAGGGGGGGACAGGGAGGTATTGACACTGAAGCTTTCTTT,CASRGGQGGIDTEAFF
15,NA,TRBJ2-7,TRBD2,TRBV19,TGTGCCAGTAGTTCACTAGCGGGGGGGCAGTACGAGCAGTACTTC,CASSSLAGGQYEQYF
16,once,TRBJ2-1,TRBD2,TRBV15,TGTGCCACCAGCAGAGTTAGCGGGGGTTCCTACAATGAGCAGTTCTTC,CATSRVSGGSYNEQFF
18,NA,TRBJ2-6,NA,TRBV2,TGTGCCAGCAGTGTTGGATACGGCAGGAGCTCTGGGGCCAACGTCCTGACTTTC,CASSVGYGRSSGANVLTF
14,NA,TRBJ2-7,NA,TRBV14,TGTGCCAGCAGCCAACTTTTTAGCTCCTACGAGCAGTACTTC,CASSQLFSSYEQYF
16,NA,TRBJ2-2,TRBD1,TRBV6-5,TGTGCCAGCAGTTACTCGATGACAGGGGGCCCCGGGGAGCTGTTTTTT,CASSYSMTGGPGELFF
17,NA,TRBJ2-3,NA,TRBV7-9,TGTGCCAGCAGCTCAATCCTCAGGGGGGCGGGGACAGATACGCAGTATTTT,CASSSILRGAGTDTQYF
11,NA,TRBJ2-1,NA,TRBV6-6,TGTGCCGCCCGGAACTACAATGAGCAGTTCTTC,CAARNYNEQFF
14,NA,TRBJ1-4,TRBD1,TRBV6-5,TGTGCCAGCAGTCTAGACAGGGCTAATGAAAAACTGTTTTTT,CASSLDRANEKLFF
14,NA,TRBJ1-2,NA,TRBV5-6,TGTGCCAGCAGCTTGAGGACAGCCTCCGGTGGCTACACCTTC,CASSLRTASGGYTF
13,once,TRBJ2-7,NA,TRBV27,TGTGCCAGCAGTTTGGGGGTTGAATACGAGCAGTACTTC,CASSLGVEYEQYF
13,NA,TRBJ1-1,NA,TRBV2,TGTGCCAGCAGTGGGGAGGGGGGTACTGAAGCTTTCTTT,CASSGEGGTEAFF
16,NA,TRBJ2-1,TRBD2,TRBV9,TGTGCCAGCAGCGTAACTAGCGGGGGCTCCTACAATGAGCAGTTCTTC,CASSVTSGGSYNEQFF
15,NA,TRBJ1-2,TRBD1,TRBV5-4,TGTGCCAGCAGCTTATGGACAGGGGGCAACTATGGCTACACCTTC,CASSLWTGGNYGYTF
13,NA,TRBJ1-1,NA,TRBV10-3,TGTGCCATCAGAGGGGGGTCGGACACTGAAGCTTTCTTT,CAIRGGSDTEAFF
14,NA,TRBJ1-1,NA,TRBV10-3,TGTGCCATCCGAGACGACGTGGAGAACACTGAAGCTTTCTTT,CAIRDDVENTEAFF
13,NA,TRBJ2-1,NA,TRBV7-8,TGTGCCAGCAGCTCAGAGGGGTGGGGGGAGCAGTTCTTC,CASSSEGWGEQFF
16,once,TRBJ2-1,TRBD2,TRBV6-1,TGTGCCAGCAGTGGTGCTAGCGGGGGGTCCTACAATGAGCAGTTCTTC,CASSGASGGSYNEQFF
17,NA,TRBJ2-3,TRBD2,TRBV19,TGTGCCAGTAGTATAGACCGACTAGCGGGGTTAACAGATACGCAGTATTTT,CASSIDRLAGLTDTQYF
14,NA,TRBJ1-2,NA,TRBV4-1,TGCGCCAGCAGCCAAGTGGGGGGCCGGTATGGCTACACCTTC,CASSQVGGRYGYTF
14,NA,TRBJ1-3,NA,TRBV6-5,TGTGCCAGCAGCCAAGTTGCGGGGGGAAACACCATATATTTT,CASSQVAGGNTIYF
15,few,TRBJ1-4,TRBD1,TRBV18,TGTGCCAGCTCACCACGGGACAGTTCAGGCGAAAAACTGTTTTTT,CASSPRDSSGEKLFF
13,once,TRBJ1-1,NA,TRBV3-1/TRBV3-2,TGTGCCAGCAGCCAGAGCGGGGCTTCTGAAGCTTTCTTT,CASSQSGASEAFF
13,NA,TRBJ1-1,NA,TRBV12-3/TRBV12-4,TGTGCCAGCAGTTTACAGGGGAACACTGAAGCTTTCTTT,CASSLQGNTEAFF
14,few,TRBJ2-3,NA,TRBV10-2,TGCGCCAGCAACTTGGGGGCCTCCACAGATACGCAGTATTTT,CASNLGASTDTQYF
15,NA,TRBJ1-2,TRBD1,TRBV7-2,TGTGCCAGCAGCACCCGGACAGGGTCAAACTATGGCTACACCTTC,CASSTRTGSNYGYTF
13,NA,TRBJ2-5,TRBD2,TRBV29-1,TGCAGCGTTAGCGGGGGGCTTTTTGAGACCCAGTACTTC,CSVSGGLFETQYF
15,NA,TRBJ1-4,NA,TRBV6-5,TGTGCCAGCAGTTACGGGGAGGTCAGGGTTGAAAAACTGTTTTTT,CASSYGEVRVEKLFF
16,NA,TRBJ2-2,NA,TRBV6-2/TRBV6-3,TGTGCCAGCAGTTACTCTTCCGGGGGCCTCACCGGGGAGCTGTTTTTT,CASSYSSGGLTGELFF
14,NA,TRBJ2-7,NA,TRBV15,TGTGCCACCAGCCTTGGGGGACGGGGCGCCGAGCAGTACTTC,CATSLGGRGAEQYF
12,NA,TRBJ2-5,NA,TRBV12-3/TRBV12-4,TGTGCCAGCAGTAGGGGGGCCGAGACCCAGTACTTC,CASSRGAETQYF
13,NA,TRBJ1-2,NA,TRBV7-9,TGTGCCAGCAGCTTATACGGGGGCGAGGGCTACACCTTC,CASSLYGGEGYTF
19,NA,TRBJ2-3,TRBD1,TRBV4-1,TGCGCCAGCAGCCAAGGTTCCGGGACAGTCAGCCTTAGCACAGATACGCAGTATTTT,CASSQGSGTVSLSTDTQYF
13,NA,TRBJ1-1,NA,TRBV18,TGTGCCAGCTCACCACAGAAGAACACTGAAGCTTTCTTT,CASSPQKNTEAFF
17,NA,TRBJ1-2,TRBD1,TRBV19,TGTGCCAGTAGTATTGGGACAGGGTCCCCTCTCCTCTATGGCTACACCTTC,CASSIGTGSPLLYGYTF